Listed here are 10 T cell receptor beta chains from one sample, sequenced in a study of blood T cell repertoires in COVID-19. Sequencing used immunoSEQ multiplex PCR; TCRdb keeps in-frame clones, though not all of them. The sample carries 200,000 to 300,000 clones, approximately 86% recorded once. Sequenced input: peripheral blood. The receptor source for this set is a man in his sixties who had recovered from COVID-19.

This rearrangement joins TRBV11-1 to TRBJ1-5, with 8 bases matching TRBD1. Germline CDR1 is SGHAT and CDR2 is FQDESV (reference sequence). The CDR3 runs 13 residues. Unmatched junction bases numbered 4, after V lost 5 bases and J lost 7 bases. DNA of the CDR3: TGTGCCAGCAGCCAGGACAGGGAGCAGCCCCAGCATTTT. This translates into CASSQDREQPQHF.

The chain recombines TRBV9 with TRBJ2-3; TRBD2 aligns across 8 bases. CDR1 and CDR2 (germline): SGDLS, YYNGEE. The CDR3 is 15 residues long. J was trimmed by 4 bases and V by 0 bases; bases with no gene match: 4. The CDR3 reads CASSVGGLAADTQYF. CDR3 DNA: TGTGCCAGCAGCGTAGGCGGACTAGCAGCAGATACGCAGTATTTT.

The V and J genes are TRBV10-3 and TRBJ1-2; 7 nucleotides line up with TRBD1. The V gene's germline CDR1 is ENHRY and CDR2 SYGVKD. V gave up 3 bases and J gave up 0 bases; unmatched junction bases: 7. CDR3 length: 16 amino acids. The CDR3 DNA reads as TGTGCCATCAGTGATAGGACAGGAGTAGCTAACTATGGCTACACCTTC. Its protein is CAISDRTGVANYGYTF.

The chain recombines TRBV6-4 with TRBJ2-1; 7 bases agree with TRBD2. The J segment lost 1 base and the V segment lost 6 bases, leaving 6 bases of the junction unmatched. Germline lookup yields CDR1 MRHNA and CDR2 SNTAGT. CDR3 length: 15 amino acids. CDR3 sequence: CASRTASGSYNEQFF. The CDR3, as DNA: TGTGCCAGCAGGACCGCTAGCGGATCCTACAATGAGCAGTTCTTC.

The V and J genes are TRBV4-2 and TRBJ1-2; the D gene is possibly TRBD1 (6 bases). V lost 2 bases and J lost 7, with 11 bases in between. The CDR3 has 13 residues. Germline V gene sequence: CDR1 LGHNA, CDR2 YNFKEQ. The CDR3 loop is CASSQSGTSGYTF. DNA of the CDR3: TGTGCCAGCAGCCAATCCGGGACATCTGGCTACACCTTC.

The chain's CDR3 is CAWSGRDSSPLHF. The CDR3 bases are TGTGCCTGGAGCGGGCGGGACTCTTCACCCCTCCACTTT. The chain carries TRBV30 and TRBJ1-6, with D tentatively TRBD1 (5 bases). The V gene lost 3 bases and the J gene lost 9 bases, with 12 bases spanning the gap. The germline V gene has CDR1 GTSNPN and CDR2 SVGIG (reference sequence). The CDR3 is 13 residues long.

The gene calls are TRBV4-1 and TRBJ1-2; unclear D gene. CDR1 and CDR2 from the germline V gene are MGHRA and YSYEKL. There are 15 residues in the CDR3. Trimming took off 4 bases at V and 2 bases at J, with 14 bases between the two ends. CDR3 bases: TGCGCCAGCAGCCCCCTACGAGGCACCAACTATGGCTACACCTTC. This sequence encodes CASSPLRGTNYGYTF.

This sequence joins TRBV18 and TRBJ2-2, with D unresolved. The CDR3 has 15 amino acids. Trimming pared 2 bases from V and 7 bases from J, leaving 14 bases between. Germline lookup yields CDR1 KGHSH and CDR2 LQKENI. The CDR3 is CASSPVNNQHGELFF. CDR3 coding DNA: TGTGCCAGCTCACCAGTTAACAACCAACACGGGGAGCTGTTTTTT.

J is TRBJ1-2 and V is TRBV27; a weak D match, TRBD1 (5 bases). This CDR3 has 17 amino acids. Trimming left V 4 bases short and J 6 bases short, with 24 bases between. CDR1 is MNHEY, CDR2 SMNVEV, per germline (reference sequence). For the CDR3, the DNA is TGTGCCAGCAGTTCACTATTCCCGGGACTTCCTACCCATGGCTACACCTTC. It codes for CASSSLFPGLPTHGYTF.

The chain is built from TRBV6-6 and TRBJ2-1, with TRBD2 matching 11 bases. Germline V gene lookup returns CDR1 MNHNY and CDR2 SVGAGI (reference sequence). The CDR3 runs 15 residues. Trimming removed 5 bases from V and 8 bases from J; junction bases left unmatched: 8. For the CDR3, the DNA is TGTGCCAGCAGTCGTAGCGGGGGGGCCATGGATGAGCAGTTCTTC. It codes for CASSRSGGAMDEQFF.